Described below is a single T cell receptor (beta chain) sequence and its context. This sample was taken from a study of shared T cell receptors in the human thymus. With 0 bases clipped from V and 0 bases from J, the junction kept 7 bases outside the gene matches. Germline V gene lookup returns CDR1 SGHDN and CDR2 FVKESK. The CDR3 contains 19 residues. Profiling relied on immunoSEQ multiplex PCR, and the TCRdb table lists in-frame clones only, not all of them. The sample has about 660,000 clones, 85% to 90% seen once. These data are also associated with another study on human thymus T cells. That report adds: The donor group consisted of healthy Finnish infants who were having corrective surgery for congenital heart defects. The source of the thymus tissue was resections taken during corrective heart surgery. Across thymic and blood repertoires, the usage of V and J genes appeared to be biased. Related work showed strongly overlapping thymic repertoires across unrelated individuals.

Sample: thymocytes. The chain carries TRBV14 and TRBJ2-2; 10 bases are a match to TRBD2. This TCR was recovered from a boy under three years old with a congenital heart defect. The CDR3 region has the DNA TGTGCCAGCAGCCAAGATCGGGTTAGCGGGAGGCCGAACACCGGGGAGCTGTTTTTT. Protein product: CASSQDRVSGRPNTGELFF. The full variable domain, with the rest looked up from reference TRBV14 and TRBJ2-2, is EAGVTQFPSHSVIEKGQTVTLRCDPISGHDNLYWYRRVMGKEIKFLLHFVKESKQDESGMPNNRFLAERTGGTYSTLKVQPAELEDSGVYFCASSQDRVSGRPNTGELFFGEGSRLTVL.